Below, 16 T cell receptor beta chains from the same sample are listed, as sequenced in a study of cytomegalovirus exposure and HLA in healthy donors. Vbeta (60) and Jbeta (13) primers were used in the PCR. Measured with immunoSEQ multiplex PCR; TCRdb has only the in-frame clones, and not every one. The profile covers 95,000 to 100,000 clones, with around 67% appearing a single time and 1.8% taken by the ten largest. The specimen sequenced was PBMCs. The receptors were gathered from a male donor in good health and CMV-seronegative.

The rearrangement joins TRBV6-1 to TRBJ2-3; D is unresolved. In germline, CDR1 is MNHNS, CDR2 SASEGT. V shed 3 bases and J shed 2 bases, with 9 bases lying between them. This CDR3 is built from 14 residues. The DNA for the CDR3 is TGTGCCAGCAGTGAGAACTACCCCACAGATACGCAGTATTTT. This encodes CASSENYPTDTQYF.

This chain joins TRBV5-1 and TRBJ2-6; 9 positions agree with TRBD1. The CDR3 runs 16 residues. The germline CDR1 and CDR2 sequences are SGHRS and YFSETQ. Trimming removed 5 bases from V and 2 bases from J; junction bases left unmatched: 5. CDR3 DNA sequence: TGCGCCAGCAGTCTAACAGGGGGCGCTGGGGCCAACGTCCTGACTTTC. Protein sequence: CASSLTGGAGANVLTF.

The chain links TRBV28 to TRBJ1-5; possibly TRBD1 for D (5 bases). V lost 1 base to trimming and J lost 7 bases, with 11 bases between them. From germline, CDR1 is MDHEN and CDR2 SYDVKM. The CDR3 runs 14 residues. The CDR3 is CASSLLGGAQPQHF. DNA of the CDR3: TGTGCCAGCAGTTTATTGGGAGGGGCCCAGCCCCAGCATTTT. Complete variable domain (other parts from reference TRBV28 and TRBJ1-5): DVKVTQSSRYLVKRTGEKVFLECVQDMDHENMFWYRQDPGLGLRLIYFSYDVKMKEKGDIPEGYSVSREKKERFSLILESASTNQTSMYLCASSLLGGAQPQHFGDGTRLSIL.

J is TRBJ2-4 and V is TRBV7-9, with a tentative D call TRBD2 (5 bases). The CDR3 length is 16 residues. Looked up from germline, CDR1 is SEHNR and CDR2 is FQNEAQ (reference sequence). V was clipped by 1 base and J by 7 bases, with 17 bases between them. CDR3 sequence reads: CASSLGLELDHNIQYF. CDR3 nucleotide sequence: TGTGCCAGCAGCTTAGGGTTGGAACTAGATCACAACATTCAGTACTTC.

The gene calls are TRBV13 and TRBJ2-2, with a tentative D call TRBD2 (6 bases). The V gene lost 1 base and the J gene lost 5 bases, with 8 bases spanning the gap. Germline-derived CDR1 and CDR2 are PRHDT and FYEKMQ (reference sequence). The CDR3 spans 14 residues. CDR3 protein: CASSLVRGTGELFF. DNA for the CDR3: TGTGCCAGCAGCTTAGTCCGGGGGACCGGGGAGCTGTTTTTT.

The CDR3 DNA sequence: TGTGCCAGCAGCCGTCCCGGGACAGGGGATGGCACTGAAGCTTTCTTT. This codes for CASSRPGTGDGTEAFF. V and J are TRBV5-6 and TRBJ1-1, with 10 positions matching TRBD1. CDR3 size: 16 residues. Unmatched junction bases numbered 10, after V lost 4 bases and J lost 4 bases. From germline, CDR1 is SGHDT and CDR2 YYEEEE.

The chain couples TRBV18 to TRBJ1-2, with 9 bases matching TRBD1. This CDR3 spans 15 amino acids. Germline V gene lookup returns CDR1 KGHSH and CDR2 LQKENI. V was pared by 3 bases and J by 3 bases, with 5 bases of the junction left unmatched. CDR3: CASSPGQGLYYGYTF. The DNA for the CDR3 is TGTGCCAGCTCACCGGGACAGGGACTTTACTATGGCTACACCTTC.

This chain connects TRBV7-2 to TRBJ2-7; D unclear. Germline V gene lookup returns CDR1 SGHTA and CDR2 FQGNSA. The CDR3 is made up of 15 amino acids. Trimming left V 2 bases short and J 0 bases short, with 11 bases between. CDR3 loop: CASSLLATVSYEQYF. For the CDR3, the DNA is TGTGCCAGCAGCTTATTGGCGACTGTCTCCTACGAGCAGTACTTC.

V usage is TRBV13 and J usage is TRBJ2-7; D gene ambiguous. Looked up from germline, CDR1 is PRHDT and CDR2 is FYEKMQ (reference sequence). V gave up 5 bases and J gave up 0 bases, with 20 bases separating them. This CDR3 is 17 amino acids long. Here the CDR3 DNA reads TGTGCCAGCAGCGACCATGGCGGTTTACATAACTCCTACGAGCAGTACTTC. It specifies CASSDHGGLHNSYEQYF.

The genes are TRBV19 and TRBJ1-1, with a possible D match to TRBD1 (6 bases). The germline V gene has CDR1 LNHDA and CDR2 SQIVND (reference sequence). The germline V and J ends were trimmed by 6 bases and 0 bases, with 11 bases remaining between them. There are 14 residues in the CDR3. CDR3 nucleotide sequence: TGTGCCAGTAGGAACAGGGCCATGAACACTGAAGCTTTCTTT. Translation: CASRNRAMNTEAFF.

This rearrangement joins TRBV5-1 to TRBJ2-1; D perhaps matches TRBD1 (5 bases). Germline CDR1 SGHRS, CDR2 YFSETQ. V lost 0 bases and J lost 0, with 10 bases in between. CDR3 length equals 16 residues. CDR3 loop: CASSLVAGLSYNEQFF. CDR3 nucleotides: TGCGCCAGCAGCTTGGTAGCAGGGCTCTCCTACAATGAGCAGTTCTTC.

This chain uses TRBV5-4 with TRBJ2-5, with a tentative D call TRBD2 (6 bases). The CDR3 is 16 residues long. Germline V gene lookup returns CDR1 SGHNT and CDR2 YYREEE (reference sequence). Trimming left V 4 bases short and J 2 bases short, with 18 bases between. This CDR3 is CASSGTGTGRQETQYF. The CDR3, as DNA: TGTGCCAGCAGCGGGACCGGGACTGGGCGGCAAGAGACCCAGTACTTC.

This clone was counted between two and nine times. This chain joins TRBV5-1 and TRBJ1-4; 11 bases align to TRBD1. Germline V gene sequence: CDR1 SGHRS, CDR2 YFSETQ. CDR3 size: 15 residues. Trimming cost V 3 bases and J 5 bases; bases outside gene matches: 3. The chain's CDR3 is CASSSGDRGNEKLFF. CDR3 in DNA: TGCGCCAGCAGCTCCGGGGACAGGGGGAATGAAAAACTGTTTTTT.

Details on this clone: The junction does not match germline at one end; this may be a read error. This chain uses TRBV4-2 with TRBJ2-1, with a possible D match to TRBD2 (6 bases). The CDR3 contains 13 residues. The germline gives CDR1 LGHNA, CDR2 YNFKEQ. CDR3 sequence (DNA): TGTGCCAGCAGGGTAGCGGACCACAATAAGCAGTTCTTC. This codes for CASRVADHNKQFF.

V usage is TRBV5-6 and J usage is TRBJ2-7; 8 bases are shared with TRBD1. J gave up 0 bases and V 7 bases, and 12 bases lay outside the gene matches. There are 16 residues in the CDR3. Germline V gene lookup returns CDR1 SGHDT and CDR2 YYEEEE. The DNA of the CDR3 is TGTGCCAGCCTTGTACTTAGGGGACAGGCCTCCTACGAGCAGTACTTC. Protein product: CASLVLRGQASYEQYF.

The V and J genes are TRBV9 and TRBJ1-2; no firm D call. This CDR3 region has 15 residues. Germline values: CDR1 SGDLS, CDR2 YYNGEE. The germline V and J ends were trimmed by 4 bases and 2 bases, with 15 bases remaining between them. The CDR3 here is CASSTRAFTNYGYTF. The CDR3 coding sequence is TGTGCCAGCAGCACTCGAGCCTTCACCAACTATGGCTACACCTTC.